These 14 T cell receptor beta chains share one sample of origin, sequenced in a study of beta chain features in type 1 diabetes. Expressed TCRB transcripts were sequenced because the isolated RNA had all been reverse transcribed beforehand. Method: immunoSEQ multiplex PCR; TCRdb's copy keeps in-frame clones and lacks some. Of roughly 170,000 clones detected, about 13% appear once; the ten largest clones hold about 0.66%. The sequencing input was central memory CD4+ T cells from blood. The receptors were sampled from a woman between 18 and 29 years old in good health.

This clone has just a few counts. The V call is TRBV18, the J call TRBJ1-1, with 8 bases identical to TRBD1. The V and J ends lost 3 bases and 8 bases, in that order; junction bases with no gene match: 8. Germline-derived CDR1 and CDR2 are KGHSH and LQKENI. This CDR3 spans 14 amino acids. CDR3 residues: CASSPSQGAREAFF. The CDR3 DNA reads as TGTGCCAGCTCACCTTCCCAGGGGGCGCGGGAAGCTTTCTTT.

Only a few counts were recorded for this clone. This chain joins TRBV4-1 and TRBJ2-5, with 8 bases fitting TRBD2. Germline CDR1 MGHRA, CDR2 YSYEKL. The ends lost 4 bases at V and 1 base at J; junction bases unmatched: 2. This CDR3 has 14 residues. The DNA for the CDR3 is TGCGCCAGCAGCCCCGGGACTAGCCAAGAGACCCAGTACTTC. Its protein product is CASSPGTSQETQYF.

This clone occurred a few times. CDR3 nucleotides: TGCGCCAGCAGCCGGGGGGAGATCAGGGAGACCCAGTACTTC. This translates into CASSRGEIRETQYF. The chain recombines TRBV5-1 with TRBJ2-5; TRBD2 matches at 7 bases. This CDR3 comprises 14 residues. Germline CDR1 is SGHRS and CDR2 is YFSETQ. Trimming took 4 bases from V and 5 from J; bases not matched to a gene: 8.

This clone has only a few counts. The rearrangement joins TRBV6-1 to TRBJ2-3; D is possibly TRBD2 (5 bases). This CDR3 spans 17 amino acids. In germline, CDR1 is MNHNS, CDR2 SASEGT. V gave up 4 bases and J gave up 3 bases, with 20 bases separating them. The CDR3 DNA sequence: TGTGCCAGCAGTGGTGTGGCCCGGACTTCCCGTACAGATACGCAGTATTTT. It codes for CASSGVARTSRTDTQYF.

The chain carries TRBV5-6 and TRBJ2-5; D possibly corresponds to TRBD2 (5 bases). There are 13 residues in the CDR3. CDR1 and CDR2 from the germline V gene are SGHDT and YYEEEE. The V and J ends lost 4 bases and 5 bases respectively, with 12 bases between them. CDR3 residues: CASSTWTGETQYF. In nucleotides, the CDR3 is TGTGCCAGCAGCACCTGGACGGGGGAGACCCAGTACTTC.

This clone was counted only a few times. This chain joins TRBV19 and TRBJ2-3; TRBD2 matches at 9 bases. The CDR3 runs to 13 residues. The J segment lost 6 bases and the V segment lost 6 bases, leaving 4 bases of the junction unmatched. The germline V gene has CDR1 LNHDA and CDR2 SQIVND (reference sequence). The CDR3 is CASSSSGGDTQYF. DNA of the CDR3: TGTGCCAGTAGCAGTAGCGGGGGCGATACGCAGTATTTT.

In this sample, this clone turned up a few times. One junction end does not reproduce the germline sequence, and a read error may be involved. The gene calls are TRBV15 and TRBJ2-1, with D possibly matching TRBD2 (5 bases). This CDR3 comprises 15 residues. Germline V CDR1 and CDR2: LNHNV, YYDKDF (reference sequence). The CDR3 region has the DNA TGTGCCACCAGAAGAGGGAGCAGCCAAAACAATGAGCAGTTCTTC. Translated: CATRRGSSQNNEQFF.

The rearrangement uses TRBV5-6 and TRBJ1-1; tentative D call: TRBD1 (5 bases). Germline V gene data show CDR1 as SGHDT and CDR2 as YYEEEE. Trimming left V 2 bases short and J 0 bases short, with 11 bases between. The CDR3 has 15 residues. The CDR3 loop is CASSFGHFMNTEAFF. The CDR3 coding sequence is TGTGCCAGCAGCTTCGGACATTTCATGAACACTGAAGCTTTCTTT.

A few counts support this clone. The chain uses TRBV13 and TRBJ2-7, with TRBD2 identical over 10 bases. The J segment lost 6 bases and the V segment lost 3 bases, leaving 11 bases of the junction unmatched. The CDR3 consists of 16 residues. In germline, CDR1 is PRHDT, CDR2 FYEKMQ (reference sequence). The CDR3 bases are TGTGCCAGCAGCTTCGGGCAAGCGGGAGGGGTGCGCGAGCAGTACTTC. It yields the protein CASSFGQAGGVREQYF.

CDR3 region: CASSSQGLNYGYTF. The CDR3 region has the DNA TGTGCCAGCAGTTCGCAGGGTTTGAACTATGGCTACACCTTC. V gene TRBV2 combines with J gene TRBJ1-2; D is perhaps TRBD1 (5 bases). Germline loops: CDR1 SNHLY, CDR2 FYNNEI. This CDR3 is 14 amino acids long. Trimming removed 5 bases at V and 2 bases at J, with 12 bases between. Filled out from reference TRBV2 and TRBJ1-2, the complete variable domain reads EPEVTQTPSHQVTQMGQEVILRCVPISNHLYFYWYRQILGQKVEFLVSFYNNEISEKSEIFDDQFSVERPDGSNFTLKIRSTKLEDSAMYFCASSSQGLNYGYTFGSGTRLTVV.

DNA of the CDR3: TGCGCCAGCAGCTTTCAGGGAGGGAGCACAGATACGCAGTATTTT. Its protein is CASSFQGGSTDTQYF. The chain joins TRBV5-1 to TRBJ2-3; 7 nucleotides agree with TRBD2. Germline CDR1 SGHRS, CDR2 YFSETQ. V shed 2 bases, J shed 0 bases, and the junction held 3 bases outside the gene matches. This CDR3 has 15 residues.

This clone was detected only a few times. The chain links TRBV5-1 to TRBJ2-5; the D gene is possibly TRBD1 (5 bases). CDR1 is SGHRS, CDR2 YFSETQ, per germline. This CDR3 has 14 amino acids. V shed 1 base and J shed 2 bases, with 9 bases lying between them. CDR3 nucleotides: TGCGCCAGCAGCTTGTGGACACAACAAGAGACCCAGTACTTC. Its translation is CASSLWTQQETQYF.

CDR3 sequence (DNA): TGTGCCAGCAGCTCCCGGACAGAAGATACGCAGTATTTT. Translation: CASSSRTEDTQYF. The V and J genes are TRBV9 and TRBJ2-3; D may be TRBD1 (6 bases). Trimming pared 4 bases from V and 5 bases from J, leaving 11 bases between. The CDR3 length is 13 residues. Germline lookup yields CDR1 SGDLS and CDR2 YYNGEE.

The CDR3 protein is CASSPQRASTDTQYF. DNA for the CDR3: TGCGCCAGCAGTCCTCAGCGGGCTAGCACAGATACGCAGTATTTT. This chain joins TRBV5-1 and TRBJ2-3; the D gene is possibly TRBD2 (6 bases). This CDR3 is built from 15 residues. Germline lookup yields CDR1 SGHRS and CDR2 YFSETQ. Trimming left V 5 bases short and J 0 bases short, with 13 bases between.